Following are 23 T cell receptor beta chains from one sample sequenced in a study of T cells in Graves' hyperthyroidism and ophthalmopathy. The source material, RNA transcripts, was used to amplify TCR beta CDR3 regions. The study used the HTBI primer set for a first-round RT-PCR of the TCR CDR3. TCRdb recomputed calls from the multiplex PCR reads with MiXCR, one row per CDR3 protein. This table has fewer than 110,000 distinct CDR3 sequences, roughly 50% appearing once. Sequencing input: blood. These receptors originate from a man between 35 and 55 years old with Graves' hyperthyroidism.

This clonotype showed up many times. V and J are TRBV7-2 and TRBJ1-1; D gene ambiguous. The CDR3 loop spans 15 amino acids. Trimming removed 2 bases at V and 4 bases at J, with 14 bases between. Per the germline V gene, CDR1 is SGHTA and CDR2 is FQGNSA. This CDR3 reads CASSLLAADGTEAFF. The CDR3 DNA reads TGTGCCAGCAGCTTATTGGCAGCCGACGGCACTGAAGCTTTCTTT.

The table lists this clonotype with many counts. The chain couples TRBV6-2 or TRBV6-3 to TRBJ1-5, with a weak D call TRBD1 (5 bases). The CDR3 consists of 14 residues. The V gene lost 2 bases and the J gene lost 7 bases, with 12 bases spanning the gap. Germline V gene sequence: CDR1 MNHEY, CDR2 SVGEGT. As DNA, the CDR3 is TGTGCCAGCAGTTACCTGCAGGGTTACCAGCCCCAGCATTTT. Amino acid sequence: CASSYLQGYQPQHF.

The sample holds many counts of this clonotype. This sequence joins TRBV7-8 and TRBJ2-1; possibly TRBD1 for D (6 bases). The germline CDR1 and CDR2 sequences are SGHVS and FQNEAQ. The CDR3 is made up of 13 amino acids. With 4 bases removed from V and 10 bases from J, the gap between germline ends came to 14 bases. The CDR3: CASSSYRVGEQFF. Written as DNA, the CDR3 is TGTGCCAGCAGCTCCTACAGGGTTGGGGAGCAGTTCTTC.

The genes are TRBV25-1 and TRBJ1-2, with D unresolved. The germline V gene encodes CDR1 MGHDK and CDR2 SYGVNS. This CDR3 contains 17 residues. The germline V and J ends were trimmed by 4 bases and 1 base, with 19 bases remaining between them. CDR3 nucleotide sequence: TGTGCCAGCAGTGCTAGGGATCAGAGATCAGTTAACTATGGCTACACCTTC. Protein sequence: CASSARDQRSVNYGYTF.

This chain uses TRBV6-5 with TRBJ2-1, with TRBD2 matching over 7 bases. V lost 6 bases and J lost 8; bases outside the gene matches: 7. CDR1 and CDR2 from the germline V gene are MNHEY and SVGAGI. This CDR3 is 13 amino acids long. CDR3 nucleotide sequence: TGTGCCAGCAGACATCGGGAGGTCCATGAGCAGTTCTTC. This gives the protein CASRHREVHEQFF.

V gene TRBV6-1 combines with J gene TRBJ2-3, with 7 bases lining up with TRBD2. Trimming took 6 bases from V and 11 from J; bases not matched to a gene: 11. The germline V gene has CDR1 MNHNS and CDR2 SASEGT. The CDR3 runs 13 residues. In DNA form, the CDR3 reads TGTGCCAGCAGGCGGGGGACCTACAATGAGCAGTATTTT. Translation gives CASRRGTYNEQYF.

This clonotype has ten or more counts. The chain recombines TRBV20-1 with TRBJ1-1; 7 bases align to TRBD1. V lost 2 bases, J lost 4 bases, and 4 bases stayed unmatched. CDR3 length: 13 amino acids. Germline CDR1 DFQATT, CDR2 SNEGSKA (reference sequence). In DNA form, the CDR3 reads TGCAGTGCTAGAAGGGGGCTGCGCACTGAAGCTTTCTTT. Translation gives CSARRGLRTEAFF.

This chain joins TRBV2 and TRBJ1-1; possibly TRBD1 for D (5 bases). The V and J ends lost 6 bases and 7 bases respectively, with 24 bases between them. The CDR3 extends over 16 amino acids. Germline values: CDR1 SNHLY, CDR2 FYNNEI. In DNA form, the CDR3 reads TGTGCCAGCAGCGTGTTTCCTCGGGGACGCGGGGATGAAGCTTTCTTT. Protein: CASSVFPRGRGDEAFF.

This clonotype was found a few times. The J gene is TRBJ2-1, the V gene TRBV3-1; 12 bases are shared with TRBD2. The CDR3 runs 15 residues. Germline lookup yields CDR1 LGHDT and CDR2 YNNKEL (reference sequence). With 0 bases clipped from V and 7 bases from J, the junction kept 1 base outside the gene matches. The CDR3 DNA reads TGTGCCAGCAGCCAAGATACTAGCGGGAGGAATGAGCAGTTCTTC. Translation: CASSQDTSGRNEQFF.

The rearrangement joins TRBV5-5 to TRBJ1-5; D is uncertain. V was shortened by 0 bases and J by 1 base, with 5 bases between the two germline ends. Germline CDR1 and CDR2: SGHKS and YYEKEE (reference sequence). This CDR3 has 14 amino acids. The CDR3 DNA sequence: TGTGCCAGCAGCTTGGATGGGAGCAATCAGCCCCAGCATTTT. Its protein is CASSLDGSNQPQHF.

This chain links TRBV7-9 with TRBJ2-2, with a possible D match to TRBD2 (5 bases). In germline, CDR1 is SEHNR, CDR2 FQNEAQ (reference sequence). Trimming pared 5 bases from V and 7 bases from J, leaving 8 bases between. This CDR3 is 12 amino acids long. CDR3 sequence (DNA): TGTGCCAGCAGCCTCCGGGACGGGGAGCTGTTTTTT. It codes for CASSLRDGELFF.

The count of this clonotype is one. The CDR3 is CASSQTTMPKGAIGYTF. Written as DNA, the CDR3 is TGCGCCAGCAGCCAAACTACCATGCCGAAAGGCGCGATTGGCTACACCTTC. This sequence joins TRBV4-3 and TRBJ1-2; D gene uncertain. The length of the CDR3 is 17 residues. Trimming took 2 bases from V and 7 from J, leaving 23 bases between them. The V gene's germline CDR1 is LGHNA and CDR2 YSLEER.

This clonotype turned up a few times. A much larger clone differs by one base, so this may be a read error. The rearrangement links TRBV10-3 to TRBJ1-2, with no clear D. The ends were cut back, 5 bases at V and 4 bases at J, with 14 bases in the middle. The CDR3 runs 14 residues. CDR1 ENHRY and CDR2 SYGVKD come from the germline V gene. The CDR3 coding sequence is TGTGCCATCAGTCAGAACATTAGGGCCTATGGCTACACCTTC. Translated, it gives CAISQNIRAYGYTF.

Only a few counts were recorded for this clonotype. V and J are TRBV4-1 and TRBJ1-1, with D uncertain. Germline V gene data show CDR1 as MGHRA and CDR2 as YSYEKL. Trimming removed 0 bases from V and 3 bases from J, with 17 bases in between. This CDR3 comprises 17 residues. CDR3 sequence: CASSQDWSSGRDTEAFF. The CDR3 coding sequence is TGCGCCAGCAGCCAAGATTGGAGTTCCGGGAGGGACACTGAAGCTTTCTTT.

CDR3 protein: CASSATGAGNYGYTF. CDR3 nucleotides: TGTGCCAGCAGTGCAACCGGGGCAGGAAACTATGGCTACACCTTC. The chain links TRBV28 to TRBJ1-2, with D possibly being TRBD1 (5 bases). Germline V gene data show CDR1 as MDHEN and CDR2 as SYDVKM. Trimming pared 5 bases from V and 2 bases from J, leaving 15 bases between. This CDR3 contains 15 residues.

The chain uses TRBV28 and TRBJ2-5; D is tentatively TRBD1 or TRBD2 (6 bases each). The V gene lost 7 bases and the J gene lost 5 bases, with 17 bases spanning the gap. Germline V gene sequence: CDR1 MDHEN, CDR2 SYDVKM. CDR3 size: 14 residues. CDR3 in amino acids: CASTPRGLEETQYF. The CDR3 nucleotides read TGTGCCAGCACCCCTCGGGGGCTTGAGGAGACCCAGTACTTC. The variable domain in full, with the rest retrieved from reference TRBV28 and TRBJ2-5, is DVKVTQSSRYLVKRTGEKVFLECVQDMDHENMFWYRQDPGLGLRLIYFSYDVKMKEKGDIPEGYSVSREKKERFSLILESASTNQTSMYLCASTPRGLEETQYFGPGTRLLVL.

With respect to this clonotype: The junction departs from the called germline gene at one end, perhaps through a read error. This sequence joins TRBV2 and TRBJ2-2; D gene unclear. CDR1 is SNHLY, CDR2 FYNNEI, per germline. The CDR3 runs to 13 residues. In DNA, the CDR3 is TGTGTCAGCAGTGAAATACGCACCGGGGAGCTGTTTTTT. It is translated as CVSSEIRTGELFF.

This chain uses TRBV7-2 with TRBJ2-2; tentatively, D is TRBD1 or TRBD2 (5 bases each). The CDR3 consists of 14 residues. CDR1 and CDR2 from the germline V gene are SGHTA and FQGNSA. The ends were cut back, 5 bases at V and 10 bases at J, with 17 bases in the middle. This chain's CDR3 is CASSPSWAGMELFF. CDR3 sequence (DNA): TGTGCCAGCAGCCCTAGCTGGGCAGGGATGGAGCTGTTTTTT. Full variable domain (missing parts from reference TRBV7-2 and TRBJ2-2): GAGVSQSPSNKVTEKGKDVELRCDPISGHTALYWYRQSLGQGLEFLIYFQGNSAPDKSGLPSDRFSAERTGGSVSTLTIQRTQQEDSAVYLCASSPSWAGMELFFGEGSRLTVL.

This clonotype showed up many times. The chain joins TRBV4-3 to TRBJ2-2; no reliable D call. Trimming took 0 bases from V and 7 from J, leaving 12 bases between them. The CDR3 totals 15 residues. CDR1 and CDR2 (germline): LGHNA, YSLEER. The CDR3 loop is CASSQDLQLSGELFF. In DNA form, the CDR3 reads TGCGCCAGCAGCCAAGATCTACAGCTAAGCGGGGAGCTGTTTTTT.

Only one count was recorded for this clonotype. The rearrangement joins TRBV7-8 to TRBJ2-5; 9 bases map to TRBD2. CDR3 length: 16 residues. The V gene's germline CDR1 is SGHVS and CDR2 FQNEAQ. The trim removed 5 bases at V and 4 bases at J, leaving 11 bases unmatched. The CDR3 loop reads CASSPTASGNGETQYF. CDR3 nucleotides: TGTGCCAGCAGCCCCACCGCTAGCGGGAATGGAGAGACCCAGTACTTC.

Concerning this clonotype: Germline is not matched at one junction end, which may reflect a read error. V usage is TRBV2 and J usage is TRBJ2-5; D is unresolved. The CDR3 loop spans 11 amino acids. Germline assignment: CDR1 SNHLY and CDR2 FYNNEI. The CDR3 loop reads CASAPRETQYF. The CDR3 bases are TGTGCCAGCGCCCCAAGAGAGACCCAATACTTC.

The V gene is TRBV2, the J gene TRBJ2-7, with D perhaps matching TRBD1 (5 bases). Germline-derived CDR1 and CDR2 are SNHLY and FYNNEI. This CDR3 spans 13 amino acids. The germline V and J ends were trimmed by 3 bases and 4 bases, with 10 bases remaining between them. The CDR3 protein is CASSDWAGYEQYF. CDR3 in DNA: TGTGCCAGCAGTGACTGGGCAGGGTACGAGCAGTACTTC.

This clonotype was detected many times. The chain joins TRBV28 to TRBJ2-7, with 14 bases lining up with TRBD2. Losses at the gene ends were 6 bases for V and 12 bases for J; bases not matched to a gene: 10. Per germline, CDR1 MDHEN and CDR2 SYDVKM. This CDR3 has 14 residues. The CDR3 spells CASRGFRLAGGPYF. CDR3 nucleotide sequence: TGTGCCAGCAGGGGGTTTAGACTAGCGGGAGGGCCGTACTTC. Drawing the rest from reference TRBV28 and TRBJ2-7, the complete variable domain is DVKVTQSSRYLVKRTGEKVFLECVQDMDHENMFWYRQDPGLGLRLIYFSYDVKMKEKGDIPEGYSVSREKKERFSLILESASTNQTSMYLCASRGFRLAGGPYFGPGTRLTVT.